These 8 T cell receptor beta chains share one sample of origin, sequenced in a study of cytomegalovirus exposure and HLA in healthy donors. The PCR made use of 60 Vbeta and 13 Jbeta primers. Sequenced by immunoSEQ multiplex PCR; TCRdb stores in-frame clones only, minus some. The table lists about 140,000 clones, about 75% of them singletons. Sequenced input: PBMCs. These receptors were taken from a young woman in good health and CMV-seronegative.

The J gene is TRBJ1-1, the V gene TRBV19; 7 nucleotides align to TRBD1. The length of the CDR3 is 17 residues. The germline CDR1 and CDR2 sequences are LNHDA and SQIVND (reference sequence). V gave up 1 base and J gave up 0 bases; unmatched junction bases: 8. The CDR3 DNA reads as TGTGCCAGTAGTATAGCACAGGGGATCCAACTGAACACTGAAGCTTTCTTT. Translating gives CASSIAQGIQLNTEAFF.

This clone was observed a handful of times. The chain has TRBV6-5 and TRBJ2-1, with TRBD2 matching over 9 bases. This CDR3 contains 16 residues. Looked up from germline, CDR1 is MNHEY and CDR2 is SVGAGI. With 0 bases clipped from V and 5 bases from J, the junction kept 5 bases outside the gene matches. CDR3 amino acids: CASSYSIAGGNNEQFF. For the CDR3, the DNA is TGTGCCAGCAGTTACTCGATTGCGGGAGGGAACAATGAGCAGTTCTTC.

V and J are TRBV6-5 and TRBJ2-7; the match to TRBD1 covers 7 bases. Germline V gives CDR1 MNHEY, CDR2 SVGAGI. The V segment lost 5 bases and the J segment 3 bases; nucleotides outside the gene matches: 7. The CDR3 covers 14 residues. CDR3 sequence (DNA): TGTGCCAGCAGTGATGGGACAGCAGACTACGAGCAGTACTTC. Its translation: CASSDGTADYEQYF.

The genes are TRBV19 and TRBJ1-5; 11 bases map to TRBD1. The length of the CDR3 is 15 residues. Trimming at V came to 1 base and at J to 7 bases, leaving 3 bases not matched to a gene. Germline assignment: CDR1 LNHDA and CDR2 SQIVND (reference sequence). CDR3 residues: CASSIARTGGQPQHF. The CDR3 DNA follows: TGTGCCAGTAGTATAGCCCGGACAGGGGGCCAGCCCCAGCATTTT.

V usage is TRBV6-5 and J usage is TRBJ1-2; TRBD1 matches at 10 bases. After removal of 5 bases from V and 2 bases from J, the junction contained 5 bases not matched to a gene. The CDR3 is made up of 15 amino acids. The germline V gene encodes CDR1 MNHEY and CDR2 SVGAGI. The chain's CDR3 is CASSGQGVGNYGYTF. CDR3 coding DNA: TGTGCCAGCAGTGGACAGGGGGTGGGGAACTATGGCTACACCTTC.

The chain links TRBV7-3 to TRBJ2-5; D remains unclear. The DNA end favors TRBJ2-7, so the J call may be wrong. The V gene's germline CDR1 is SGHTA and CDR2 FQGTGA. CDR3 size: 13 residues. CDR3 nucleotides: TGTGCCAGCAGCTTATCGAGGCAAAGCGAGCAGTACTTC. Translated, it gives CASSLSRQSEQYF.

The chain couples TRBV25-1 to TRBJ2-3; 8 nucleotides align to TRBD1. Trimming cost V 2 bases and J 4 bases; bases outside gene matches: 14. The V gene's germline CDR1 is MGHDK and CDR2 SYGVNS. The length of the CDR3 is 18 residues. CDR3 coding DNA: TGTGCCAGCAGTGAACTGGGCTACAGGGGGGACCAGGCAGATACGCAGTATTTT. Protein product: CASSELGYRGDQADTQYF.

This clone is judged medium-sized. The V gene is TRBV27, the J gene TRBJ2-7; D possibly corresponds to TRBD2 (5 bases). The CDR3 extends over 14 amino acids. From germline, CDR1 is MNHEY and CDR2 SMNVEV (reference sequence). V was trimmed by 2 bases and J by 6 bases, leaving 14 bases between them. This CDR3 reads CASSLAVAGSEQYF. CDR3 DNA sequence: TGTGCCAGCAGTTTAGCGGTCGCGGGTAGCGAGCAGTACTTC.